This T cell receptor beta chain was retrieved from a study of CD8 T cells in Susac syndrome. Sequencing of TCR beta, carried out with a high-throughput approach, was applied to CD8+ and CD4+ T cells from the blood. The multiple sclerosis controls comprised treatment-naive patients whose relapsing-remitting disease was stable or active. CD8+ and CD4+ T cells were negatively isolated; TEMRA cells were FACS-enriched. Roughly 0.45 to 1 ug RNA was reverse transcribed with random hexamers. Multiplex PCR with immunoSEQ amplified the TCR beta CDR3 across 54 Vbeta and 13 Jbeta. TCRdb reprocessed the immunoSEQ multiplex PCR reads with MiXCR, giving one entry per CDR3 protein. The profile covers around 300,000 distinct CDR3 sequences, with about 91% appearing a single time and around 0.18% taken by the ten largest. This clonotype was recorded only once. Deletions cut 5 bases from V and 6 bases from J, with 14 bases between. CDR1 and CDR2 (germline): DFQATT, SNEGSKA (reference sequence). CDR3 length equals 12 residues.

This chain joins TRBV20-1 and TRBJ2-7; no firm D call. This sequence originates from a human donor with multiple sclerosis. The sequenced sample was CD8+ T cells from PBMCs. The CDR3 sequence is CSAETSSPEQYF. Here the CDR3 DNA reads TGCAGTGCTGAGACGTCATCCCCCGAGCAGTACTTC.